This is a list of T cell receptor beta chains from one sample in a study of T-cell memory formation after mild COVID-19. MiXCR, run by TCRdb on the 5' RACE reads, gives a single entry per CDR3 protein. The sample records 350,000 to 500,000 distinct CDR3 sequences, 23% being singletons. The sequencing input was PBMCs or a T cell subset sorted from them (not recorded which). The receptors derive from an adult woman who had mild COVID-19 (a few samples of this study predate the infection). Cell type and time point are not known. The CDR3 runs from the conserved cysteine through the conserved F or W. The D gene is left open where the match is weak. Clone sizes are given selectively: once, few, many, or a class where the clone is expanded.

TRBD2	TRBV7-9	NA	TRBJ2-3	TGTGCCAGCAGCTTAGCGCAAGGACTAGGGGCAGATACGCAGTATTTT	CASSLAQGLGADTQYF
NA	TRBV14	NA	TRBJ2-1	TGTGCCAGCAGCCCAGGACTCAACAATGAGCAGTTCTTC	CASSPGLNNEQFF
NA	TRBV7-2	few	TRBJ2-2	TGTGCCAGCATTCGACAGGCTAATACCGGGGAGCTGTTTTTT	CASIRQANTGELFF
NA	TRBV7-2	NA	TRBJ1-6	TGTGCCAGCAGCTTAGATGGGGGCGGCAATTCACCCCTCCACTTT	CASSLDGGGNSPLHF
TRBD1	TRBV5-6	NA	TRBJ2-1	TGTGCCAGCAGCCCACGGACAGGGGGTCCCTACAATGAGCAGTTCTTC	CASSPRTGGPYNEQFF
TRBD1	TRBV12-3/TRBV12-4	NA	TRBJ2-5	TGTGCCAGCAGTCTTGGGACAGGGGCCTCGGAGACCCAGTACTTC	CASSLGTGASETQYF
TRBD2	TRBV9	NA	TRBJ2-3	TGTGCCAGCACCGTGACTAGCGGGGGGCCCACAGATACGCAGTATTTT	CASTVTSGGPTDTQYF
NA	TRBV18	few	TRBJ2-5	TGTGCCAGCTCACCATCAATGATACAGGGCGTAGAGACCCAGTACTTC	CASSPSMIQGVETQYF
NA	TRBV29-1	few	TRBJ2-5	TGCAGCGTTGGGTATGGACAGCAACCCGGGACCCAGTACTTC	CSVGYGQQPGTQYF
NA	TRBV7-9	NA	TRBJ1-5	TGTGCCAGCAGCTTAGATTTGGGGGATAGCAATCAGCCCCAGCATTTT	CASSLDLGDSNQPQHF
NA	TRBV18	NA	TRBJ2-5	TGTGCCAGCTCACCACCGTTGGGGGTCCAAGAGACCCAGTACTTC	CASSPPLGVQETQYF
TRBD1	TRBV5-6	NA	TRBJ1-6	TGTGCCAGCAGCTCGTGGGGACAGGGTAATTCACCCCTCCACTTT	CASSSWGQGNSPLHF
NA	TRBV7-9	NA	TRBJ1-1	TGTGCCAGCAGCCATATTGGTTGGGAGGACACTGAAGCTTTCTTT	CASSHIGWEDTEAFF
NA	TRBV7-9	few	TRBJ2-1	TGTGCCAGCAGCCCCGGGGGCAAGCGGGACTACAATGAGCAGTTCTTC	CASSPGGKRDYNEQFF
NA	TRBV7-6	few	TRBJ2-7	TGTGCCAGCAGCTTAGCGGGGCATGCCTACGAGCAGTACTTC	CASSLAGHAYEQYF
NA	TRBV6-5	NA	TRBJ2-6	TGTGCCAGCAGTTACTCAGGCAGTCGATACTCTGGGGCCAACGTCCTGACTTTC	CASSYSGSRYSGANVLTF
NA	TRBV7-9	many	TRBJ2-5	TGTGCCAGCAGCTTAGGTCCCAGAGGAGGGGCAGAGACCCAGTACTTC	CASSLGPRGGAETQYF
NA	TRBV30	NA	TRBJ1-4	TGTGCCTGGGTTCAAAATGAAAAACTGTTTTTT	CAWVQNEKLFF
NA	TRBV4-3	NA	TRBJ1-2	TGCGCCAGCAGCCAAGATTTTGATGGCTACACCTTC	CASSQDFDGYTF
NA	TRBV7-6	NA	TRBJ2-1	TGTGCCAGCAGCTTAGCCACCCTGGACGGCAATGAGCAGTTCTTC	CASSLATLDGNEQFF
NA	TRBV20-1	NA	TRBJ2-3	TGCAGTGCTCCGGACCCCAGGACAGCCACAGATACGCAGTATTTT	CSAPDPRTATDTQYF
TRBD2	TRBV7-6	few	TRBJ2-7	TGTGCCAGCAGCTCCCCGCGGGGCTCGGGAGGCGAGCAGTACTTC	CASSSPRGSGGEQYF
TRBD2	TRBV20-1	few	TRBJ2-1	TGCAGTGCTAGAACTAGCGAGTACAATGAGCAGTTCTTC	CSARTSEYNEQFF
NA	TRBV24-1	NA	TRBJ2-6	TGTGCCACCAGTGGGAAGGGCTCTGGGGCCAACGTCCTGACTTTC	CATSGKGSGANVLTF
NA	TRBV6-4	few	TRBJ1-6	TGTGCCAGCAGTGAGGGACTGATCAATTCACCCCTCCACTTT	CASSEGLINSPLHF
TRBD2	TRBV9	NA	TRBJ2-2	TGTGCCAGCAGCGTTTCGGCAGCGGGAGGGGACACCGGGGAGCTGTTTTTT	CASSVSAAGGDTGELFF
NA	TRBV5-1	many	TRBJ2-5	TGCGCCAGCAGCGTTCAAGAGACCCAGTACTTC	CASSVQETQYF
NA	TRBV5-6	NA	TRBJ1-2	TGTGCCAGCAGCTTAACAGCGGACTATGGCTACACCTTC	CASSLTADYGYTF
NA	TRBV9	NA	TRBJ2-1	TGTGCCAGCAGCCGGGTTGGGGGACCGATCAATGAGCAGTTCTTC	CASSRVGGPINEQFF
NA	TRBV11-3	few	TRBJ2-5	TGTGCCAGCAGCTTCTCATCCGGGACGCAAGAGACCCAGTACTTC	CASSFSSGTQETQYF
TRBD2	TRBV6-5	few	TRBJ2-1	TGTGCCAGCAGTTTAAGCGGGGGGGACCCCAAGCAGTTCTTC	CASSLSGGDPKQFF
NA	TRBV7-9	few	TRBJ1-1	TGTGCCAGCAGCTTAGGCGCCAGTTTCACTGAAGCTTTCTTT	CASSLGASFTEAFF
NA	TRBV2	once	TRBJ2-3	TGTGCCAGCAGTGAAGGACAGGCCCCCACAGATACGCAGTATTTT	CASSEGQAPTDTQYF
NA	TRBV7-6	few	TRBJ2-5	TGTGCCAGCACCCCGATGGGCTCGTGGGAGACCCAGTACTTC	CASTPMGSWETQYF
NA	TRBV27	NA	TRBJ2-1	TGTGCCAGCAGCTCTCAATTTAGGAGCTCCTACAATGAGCAGTTCTTC	CASSSQFRSSYNEQFF
NA	TRBV7-3	few	TRBJ1-1	TGTGCCAGCAGCTTCGGGGAAGGGACTGAAGCTTTCTTT	CASSFGEGTEAFF
TRBD1	TRBV7-9	NA	TRBJ1-2	TGTGCCAGCAGCCCGACGACAGGGGGCTATGGCTACACCTTC	CASSPTTGGYGYTF
NA	TRBV7-9	few	TRBJ1-4	TGTGCCAGCAGCTTAGGGACGGTGATTGGTGAAAAACTGTTTTTT	CASSLGTVIGEKLFF
NA	TRBV12-3/TRBV12-4	NA	TRBJ1-6	TGTGCCAGCAGTCCCTACAGGGCTTCACCCCTCCACTTT	CASSPYRASPLHF
NA	TRBV12-3/TRBV12-4	few	TRBJ1-2	TGTGCCAGCAGTTTTGAGGCGGCAGGCGCTAACTATGGCTACACCTTC	CASSFEAAGANYGYTF
NA	TRBV12-3/TRBV12-4	few	TRBJ1-1	TGTGCCAGCAGACCGGGACGACGCGGGACTGAAGCTTTCTTT	CASRPGRRGTEAFF
NA	TRBV25-1	NA	TRBJ1-4	TGTGCCAGCAGTCCTAGGTCAACTAATGAAAAACTGTTTTTT	CASSPRSTNEKLFF
NA	TRBV24-1	medium-sized	TRBJ1-2	TGTGCCACCAGTACTACCGGCACCGCGGCCTATGGCTACACCTTC	CATSTTGTAAYGYTF
TRBD2	TRBV19	NA	TRBJ2-1	TGTGCCAGTAGTATAGAGGGACTAGTCCAGACGAATGAGCAGTTCTTC	CASSIEGLVQTNEQFF
NA	TRBV5-1	few	TRBJ1-2	TGCGCCAGCACACCGGAAAGTGGGACCTATGGCTACACCTTC	CASTPESGTYGYTF
NA	TRBV7-8	NA	TRBJ2-2	TGTGCCAGCAGCGTCGGACTGGCCGGGGAGCTGTTTTTT	CASSVGLAGELFF
TRBD2	TRBV2	few	TRBJ2-6	TGTGCCAGCAGCCTCCTGGGGGGGAGGGCCGGGGCCAACGTCCTGACTTTC	CASSLLGGRAGANVLTF
TRBD1	TRBV7-9	NA	TRBJ2-7	TGTGCCAGCAGCTTATCGGAGACAGGGACCAACGAGCAGTACTTC	CASSLSETGTNEQYF
NA	TRBV20-1	NA	TRBJ2-7	TGCAGTGCTAGATCCACGTTCTGGGGGGCAGGGGGCTCCTACGAGCAGTACTTC	CSARSTFWGAGGSYEQYF
NA	TRBV7-9	NA	TRBJ1-1	TGTGCCAGCAGCGATATCCCGGACCCGGCTTTCTTT	CASSDIPDPAFF
NA	TRBV4-3	few	TRBJ2-7	TGCGCCAGCAGCCAAGATCCCGACGTCTACGAGCAGTACTTC	CASSQDPDVYEQYF
NA	TRBV29-1	few	TRBJ2-7	TGCAGCCCCCCACAGGTTAGCTCCTACGAGCAGTACTTC	CSPPQVSSYEQYF
NA	TRBV6-5	once	TRBJ1-2	TGTGCCAGCAGTTACGACGACAGGCAGAACTATGGCTACACCTTC	CASSYDDRQNYGYTF
NA	TRBV24-1	few	TRBJ2-2	TGTGCCACCAGTGATGAACAGCAGGGGATGGACACCGGGGAGCTGTTTTTT	CATSDEQQGMDTGELFF
TRBD2	TRBV12-3/TRBV12-4	NA	TRBJ2-1	TGTGCCAGCAGATCGCGGGGGAATGAGCAGTTCTTC	CASRSRGNEQFF
TRBD1	TRBV18	few	TRBJ2-1	TGTGCCAGCTCACTCGACAGGGAGAGCCAGTTCTTC	CASSLDRESQFF
NA	TRBV7-2	NA	TRBJ1-3	TGTGCCAGCAGCTCCCAGGGCTTGAGTGGAAACACCATATATTTT	CASSSQGLSGNTIYF
NA	TRBV7-2	NA	TRBJ2-7	TGTGCCAGCAGCTTCTCAAGAACGGGACGGGGCTCCTACGAGCAGTACTTC	CASSFSRTGRGSYEQYF
TRBD1	TRBV7-9	NA	TRBJ2-3	TGTGCCAGCAGCTCGACAGGGTTTAGCACAGATACGCAGTATTTT	CASSSTGFSTDTQYF
NA	TRBV25-1	NA	TRBJ1-2	TGTGCCAGCAGCAAGGGGGGAGGCTACACCTTC	CASSKGGGYTF